This is a list of T cell receptor beta chains from one sample in a study of shared clonotypes between healthy human individuals. Here immunoSEQ multiplex PCR was the method, and the copy in TCRdb shows in-frame clones only, minus some. The sample has millions of clones; roughly 95% are singletons. The specimen sequenced was naive CD4+ T cells sorted from blood. These receptors were collected from a man younger than 35 in good health. Each CDR3 is given with its conserved first and last residue. The order of the fields is D gene, clone size, J gene, V gene, CDR3 protein, CDR3 DNA. A D gene is named only where the DNA matches it firmly. Not all rows give a size; the values are once, few, many and, for expanded clones, a class.

>-|-|TRBJ1-6|TRBV18
CASSLQGDSSPLHF
TGTGCCAGCTCATTACAGGGTGACAGCTCACCCCTCCACTTT
>TRBD2|-|TRBJ2-1|TRBV5-4
CASSLGTSGVYNEQFF
TGTGCCAGCAGCTTGGGGACTAGCGGCGTCTACAATGAGCAGTTCTTC
>-|-|TRBJ1-2|TRBV30
CAWSALGDGYTF
TGTGCCTGGAGTGCCCTGGGGGATGGCTACACCTTC
>-|-|TRBJ2-1|TRBV11-2
CASSLVGTSVYNEQFF
TGTGCCAGCAGCTTAGTGGGGACATCAGTTTACAATGAGCAGTTCTTC
>-|-|TRBJ1-2|TRBV9
CASSGGQGRYGYTF
TGTGCCAGCTCGGGGGGGCAGGGCCGCTATGGCTACACCTTC
>-|-|TRBJ2-1|TRBV6-5
CASSYERRAVNEQFF
TGTGCCAGCAGTTACGAGAGGAGGGCCGTCAATGAGCAGTTCTTC
>-|-|TRBJ2-7|TRBV2
CASSGEYEQYF
TGTGCCAGCAGTGGAGAATACGAGCAGTACTTC
>-|-|TRBJ1-2|TRBV30
CAWIPGKAHGYTF
TGTGCCTGGATCCCAGGGAAAGCGCATGGCTACACCTTC
>-|-|TRBJ2-3|TRBV9
CASSVGGPTDTQYF
TGTGCCAGCAGCGTGGGTGGGCCCACAGATACGCAGTATTTT
>-|-|TRBJ1-2|TRBV27
CASSSRSQDSYGYTF
TGTGCCAGCAGCTCCCGAAGTCAGGATTCGTATGGCTACACCTTC
>TRBD2|once|TRBJ2-1|TRBV27
CASRNTGLAGHNEQFF
TGTGCCAGCAGGAACACCGGACTAGCGGGGCACAATGAGCAGTTCTTC
>TRBD1|-|TRBJ1-6|TRBV6-6
CASSPGTVVNSPLHF
TGTGCCAGCAGTCCCGGGACAGTAGTTAATTCACCCCTCCACTTT
>-|-|TRBJ2-1|TRBV21-1
CARTSGQTGQFF
TGTGCCAGGACTAGCGGGCAGACCGGGCAGTTCTTC
>TRBD2|-|TRBJ2-5|TRBV4-1
CASSQAPTSSRGETQYF
TGCGCCAGCAGCCAAGCCCCGACTAGCTCCCGAGGGGAGACCCAGTACTTC
>-|-|TRBJ1-4|TRBV7-9
CASSFSAGGTNEKLFF
TGTGCCAGCAGCTTCTCCGCAGGAGGGACTAATGAAAAACTGTTTTTT
>-|once|TRBJ1-6|TRBV5-1
CASSRGENSPLHF
TGCGCCAGCTCCCGGGGGGAGAATTCACCCCTCCACTTT
>-|-|TRBJ1-1|TRBV25-1
CASSEYADRVNTEAFF
TGTGCCAGCAGTGAATATGCGGACAGAGTGAACACTGAAGCTTTCTTT